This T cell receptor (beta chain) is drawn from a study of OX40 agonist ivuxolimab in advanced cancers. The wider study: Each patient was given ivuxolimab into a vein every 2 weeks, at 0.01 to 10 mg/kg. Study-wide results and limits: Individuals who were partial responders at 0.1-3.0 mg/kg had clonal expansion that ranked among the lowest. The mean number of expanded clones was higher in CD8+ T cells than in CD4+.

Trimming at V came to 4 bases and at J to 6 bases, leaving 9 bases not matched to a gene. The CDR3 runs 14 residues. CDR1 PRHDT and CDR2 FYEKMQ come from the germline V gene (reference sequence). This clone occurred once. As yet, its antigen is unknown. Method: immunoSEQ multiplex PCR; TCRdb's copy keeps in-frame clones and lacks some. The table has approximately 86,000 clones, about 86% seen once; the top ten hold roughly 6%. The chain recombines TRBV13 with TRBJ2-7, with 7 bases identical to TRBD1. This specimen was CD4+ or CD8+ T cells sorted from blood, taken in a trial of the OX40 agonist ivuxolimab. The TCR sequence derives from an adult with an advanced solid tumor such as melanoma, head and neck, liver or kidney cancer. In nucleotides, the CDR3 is TGTGCCAGCAGCTCGGACAGGTGGACTTTCGAGCAGTACTTC. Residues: CASSSDRWTFEQYF.